The clone carrying this TCR beta chain was recorded a few times. The record originates from a study of blood T cell repertoires in COVID-19. At the level of the study: There were acute and convalescent COVID-19 samples, and they came from the United States, Italy and Spain. T cells, B-cell-depleted T cells, or PBMCs provided the cDNA or gDNA that served as material.

As originally analysed: How many nucleated cells were present was estimated from reference gene primer amplification. Here immunoSEQ multiplex PCR was the method, and the copy in TCRdb shows in-frame clones only, minus some. D and trimming come from the DNA, and the V and J calls and clone size come from that table. The data hold 85,000 to 130,000 clones, with 65% to 90% observed a single time. The CDR3 has 14 residues. Trimming cost V 1 base and J 4 bases, with 10 bases left between them. From germline, CDR1 is MGHRA and CDR2 YSYEKL. This clonotype was sampled from a woman aged 45-59 years who had recovered from COVID-19. Sequenced input: PBMCs or T cells enriched from blood (not recorded which). The V gene is TRBV4-1, the J gene TRBJ1-2; the D is unclear. The CDR3: CASSQGLGGYGYTF. CDR3 bases: TGCGCCAGCAGCCAAGGTCTTGGAGGCTATGGCTACACCTTC.